The 27 T cell receptor beta chains given below trace back to one sample, sequenced in a study of CD4+ T cells in melanoma. Assay: immunoSEQ multiplex PCR; the TCRdb copy retains only in-frame clones and omits some. This sample carries 13,000 to 15,000 clones, 80% to 85% of them seen once, and the ten largest clones take about 6%. The sample consisted of cells from a culture (not recorded whether cultured in vitro). These receptors all come from a human donor with melanoma.

The J gene is TRBJ2-1, the V gene TRBV4-1; D remains unclear. The germline CDR1 and CDR2 sequences are MGHRA and YSYEKL. The CDR3 consists of 14 residues. The V gene lost 3 bases and the J gene lost 9 bases, with 15 bases spanning the gap. The CDR3 coding sequence is TGCGCCAGCAGCCACCCTCGAGTAGGTCCTGAGCAGTTCTTC. It translates to CASSHPRVGPEQFF.

A few counts support this clone. The chain is built from TRBV5-1 and TRBJ1-2; D unclear. Trimming removed 7 bases from V and 4 bases from J, with 14 bases in between. Per germline, CDR1 SGHRS and CDR2 YFSETQ. This CDR3 spans 13 amino acids. The CDR3 bases are TGCGCCAGCGGGTCTGCGGGGAGCTATGGCTACACCTTC. Protein sequence: CASGSAGSYGYTF.

This chain links TRBV7-7 with TRBJ2-3, with TRBD1 as a possible D gene (6 bases). The ends were cut back, 1 base at V and 6 bases at J, with 8 bases in the middle. The CDR3 spans 13 residues. From germline, CDR1 is SSHAT and CDR2 FNYEAQ (reference sequence). The CDR3 sequence: CASSLGRGDTQYF. In DNA form, the CDR3 reads TGTGCCAGCAGCTTAGGAAGGGGGGATACGCAGTATTTT.

J is TRBJ1-4 and V is TRBV5-5; no clear D. The germline CDR1 and CDR2 sequences are SGHKS and YYEKEE (reference sequence). This CDR3 region has 13 residues. V lost 4 bases to trimming and J lost 7 bases, with 11 bases between them. CDR3 bases: TGTGCCAGCAGCCGCTTACCGGGTGAAAAACTGTTTTTT. Its translation: CASSRLPGEKLFF. The full variable domain, rest sourced from reference TRBV5-5 and TRBJ1-4, is DAGVTQSPTHLIKTRGQQVTLRCSPISGHKSVSWYQQVLGQGPQFIFQYYEKEERGRGNFPDRFSARQFPNYSSELNVNALLLGDSALYLCASSRLPGEKLFFGSGTQLSVL.

As to this clone: One junction end disagrees with the germline gene, perhaps due to a read error. The rearrangement uses TRBV11-1 and TRBJ2-7; 8 bases map to TRBD2. Germline loops: CDR1 SGHAT, CDR2 FQDESV (reference sequence). The CDR3 sequence is 12 residues long. The CDR3, as DNA: TGTGCCAGCAGCCCCGGGGGGGGACCGCCAAACTTC. Its translation is CASSPGGGPPNF.

The J gene is TRBJ2-3, the V gene TRBV4-2, with TRBD2 identical over 9 bases. Losses at the gene ends were 6 bases for V and 0 bases for J; bases not matched to a gene: 7. CDR3 length: 16 amino acids. Germline-derived CDR1 and CDR2 are LGHNA and YNFKEQ. CDR3 DNA sequence: TGTGCCAGCAGTTATGGCAGCGGGGGGAGCACAGATACGCAGTATTTT. Its translation is CASSYGSGGSTDTQYF.

This clone ranks as medium-sized (0.01 to 0.1%). The gene calls are TRBV10-2 and TRBJ1-2, with TRBD1 matching 7 bases. From germline, CDR1 is WSHSY and CDR2 SAAADI. Trimming took 4 bases from V and 8 from J; bases not matched to a gene: 7. The CDR3 contains 13 residues. The CDR3 is CASSVDRAEGYTF. The DNA of the CDR3 is TGCGCCAGCAGTGTAGACAGGGCGGAGGGCTACACCTTC.

The J gene is TRBJ2-7, the V gene TRBV2; 10 bases fit TRBD1. Germline loops: CDR1 SNHLY, CDR2 FYNNEI. The V and J ends lost 4 bases and 4 bases, in that order; junction bases with no gene match: 4. The CDR3 totals 14 residues. The CDR3 DNA sequence: TGTGCCAGCAGTGTTGACAGGGGGCCATACGAGCAGTACTTC. Its translation is CASSVDRGPYEQYF.

This rearrangement joins TRBV5-5 to TRBJ2-7; 7 nucleotides line up with TRBD1. This CDR3 contains 14 residues. The germline gives CDR1 SGHKS, CDR2 YYEKEE (reference sequence). Germline trimming cut 3 bases from V and 5 bases from J; bases unmatched to any gene: 8. The CDR3 DNA follows: TGTGCCAGCAGCTGGAGACAGGGAATCCACGAGCAGTACTTC. Translation: CASSWRQGIHEQYF.

The V and J genes are TRBV4-1 and TRBJ1-2, with TRBD1 matching over 12 bases. The V segment lost 2 bases and the J segment 7 bases; nucleotides outside the gene matches: 14. This CDR3 spans 18 amino acids. Germline CDR1 reads MGHRA; CDR2 reads YSYEKL. CDR3 DNA: TGCGCCAGCAGCCAACCAACGGGACAGGGGGCGCGGAAGCGTGGCTACACCTTC. The encoded protein is CASSQPTGQGARKRGYTF.

There are a few counts of this clone. This sequence joins TRBV7-8 and TRBJ1-1, with D possibly matching TRBD1 (6 bases). V shed 5 bases and J shed 8 bases, with 24 bases lying between them. Germline CDR1 is SGHVS and CDR2 is FQNEAQ. CDR3 size: 16 residues. This chain's CDR3 is CASSRIAARTEKEAFF. CDR3 coding DNA: TGTGCCAGCAGCAGAATCGCCGCGCGGACAGAAAAAGAAGCTTTCTTT.

The V call is TRBV2, the J call TRBJ2-7; TRBD1 is a possible D gene (6 bases). This CDR3 has 13 residues. V was trimmed by 7 bases and J by 4 bases, leaving 14 bases between them. Germline values: CDR1 SNHLY, CDR2 FYNNEI. Here the CDR3 reads CASNNRVAYEQYF. The CDR3 coding sequence is TGTGCCAGCAACAACAGGGTGGCTTACGAGCAGTACTTC. The full variable domain, in which reference TRBV2 and TRBJ2-7 provide the parts outside the CDR3, is EPEVTQTPSHQVTQMGQEVILRCVPISNHLYFYWYRQILGQKVEFLVSFYNNEISEKSEIFDDQFSVERPDGSNFTLKIRSTKLEDSAMYFCASNNRVAYEQYFGPGTRLTVT.

This chain uses TRBV6-4 with TRBJ1-6; 7 bases are shared with TRBD1. The ends lost 3 bases at V and 12 bases at J; junction bases unmatched: 8. The length of the CDR3 is 14 residues. Germline V gene sequence: CDR1 MRHNA, CDR2 SNTAGT. CDR3 in DNA: TGTGCCAGCAGTGAATCAGGGGGGAAAGGACCCCTCCACTTT. This gives the protein CASSESGGKGPLHF.

The chain is built from TRBV4-2 and TRBJ1-4, with a weak D call TRBD1 (5 bases). The V end lost 1 base, the J end lost 7 bases, and 10 bases lay between the germline ends. The CDR3 spans 14 residues. Germline-derived CDR1 and CDR2 are LGHNA and YNFKEQ. CDR3 sequence (DNA): TGTGCCAGCAGCCAAGGGGTGGGGGGTGAAAAACTGTTTTTT. Its translation is CASSQGVGGEKLFF.

The chain couples TRBV18 to TRBJ2-5; D may be TRBD1 or TRBD2 (5 bases each). V was cut by 2 bases and J by 4 bases, with 17 bases left in between. From germline, CDR1 is KGHSH and CDR2 LQKENI. The length of the CDR3 is 16 residues. The CDR3 DNA follows: TGTGCCAGCTCACCAATCCAGTGGGGGTCGGGAGAGACCCAGTACTTC. This codes for CASSPIQWGSGETQYF.

This chain joins TRBV18 and TRBJ2-5, with TRBD1 as a possible D gene (8 bases). The germline V and J ends were trimmed by 5 bases and 4 bases, with 17 bases remaining between them. The CDR3 contains 15 residues. Germline V gives CDR1 KGHSH, CDR2 LQKENI. The CDR3 nucleotides read TGTGCCAGCTCAAAAAGACAGGGGAGGGGAGAGACCCAGTACTTC. Translating gives CASSKRQGRGETQYF.

The chain combines TRBV6-5 with TRBJ2-5; 8 positions match TRBD2. This CDR3 is built from 16 residues. With 0 bases clipped from V and 1 base from J, the junction kept 4 bases outside the gene matches. The germline V gene encodes CDR1 MNHEY and CDR2 SVGAGI. The CDR3 region is CASSYSPSGGQETQYF. CDR3 nucleotides: TGTGCCAGCAGTTACTCGCCCAGCGGGGGCCAAGAGACCCAGTACTTC.

This sequence joins TRBV30 and TRBJ2-3; 7 nucleotides agree with TRBD1. The V gene's germline CDR1 is GTSNPN and CDR2 SVGIG (reference sequence). The ends lost 8 bases at V and 0 bases at J; junction bases unmatched: 11. The CDR3 has 15 residues. The CDR3 region is CAINRGGLSTDTQYF. The DNA for the CDR3 is TGTGCCATAAACAGGGGTGGGTTGAGCACAGATACGCAGTATTTT.

The chain is built from TRBV5-1 and TRBJ2-7; 10 bases line up with TRBD2. CDR3 length equals 14 residues. V lost 5 bases, J lost 9 bases, and 11 bases stayed unmatched. Germline CDR1 is SGHRS and CDR2 is YFSETQ. The CDR3 is CASSTPSGGEGQYF. CDR3 sequence (DNA): TGCGCCAGCAGTACGCCTAGCGGGGGCGAGGGGCAGTACTTC.

The rearrangement links TRBV20-1 to TRBJ2-1; D not certain. This CDR3 is built from 8 residues. The germline V gene has CDR1 DFQATT and CDR2 SNEGSKA (reference sequence). V was trimmed by 7 bases and J by 10 bases, leaving 5 bases between them. This chain's CDR3 is CSVAEQFF. DNA for the CDR3: TGCAGTGTGGCGGAGCAGTTCTTC.

The genes are TRBV20-1 and TRBJ1-2; D gene unclear. Germline lookup yields CDR1 DFQATT and CDR2 SNEGSKA (reference sequence). This CDR3 region has 11 residues. V dropped 6 bases and J dropped 7 bases, with 12 bases sitting between them. The CDR3 DNA sequence: TGCAGTGCGGAAGCTACCTTTGGCTACACCTTC. This encodes CSAEATFGYTF.

This clone was seen only a few times. The J gene is TRBJ1-5, the V gene TRBV5-5; no firm D call. Germline lookup yields CDR1 SGHKS and CDR2 YYEKEE (reference sequence). With 3 bases removed from V and 6 bases from J, the gap between germline ends came to 13 bases. The CDR3 runs to 14 residues. The CDR3 reads CASSYGDRRQPQHF. The CDR3 DNA reads as TGTGCCAGCAGCTACGGGGATAGACGTCAGCCCCAGCATTTT.

V and J are TRBV10-2 and TRBJ1-3; no clear D gene. From germline, CDR1 is WSHSY and CDR2 SAAADI. CDR3 length: 13 residues. V lost 6 bases to trimming and J lost 2 bases, with 8 bases between them. The DNA of the CDR3 is TGCGCCAGCAGCCCGGGCACTGGAAACACCATATATTTT. Its translation: CASSPGTGNTIYF.

The chain has TRBV19 and TRBJ1-2; 8 bases are shared with TRBD1. Losses at the gene ends were 11 bases for V and 7 bases for J; bases not matched to a gene: 9. The germline CDR1 and CDR2 sequences are LNHDA and SQIVND (reference sequence). The CDR3 covers 12 residues. CDR3 bases: TGTGCCTCCCAACCACAGGGGGGTGGCTACACCTTC. It is translated as CASQPQGGGYTF.

CDR3 sequence: CATYRGLNTEAFF. CDR3 sequence (DNA): TGTGCCACCTACAGGGGTTTAAACACTGAAGCTTTCTTT. This chain joins TRBV5-5 and TRBJ1-1, with 7 bases fitting TRBD1. This CDR3 is built from 13 residues. V trimming: 9 bases; J trimming: 2 bases; junction bases outside the gene matches: 7. Germline lookup yields CDR1 SGHKS and CDR2 YYEKEE (reference sequence).

As to this clone: The same CDR3 also results from other DNA sequences found in this sample. The J gene is TRBJ2-7, the V gene TRBV15; TRBD1 matches 10 bases. This CDR3 comprises 13 residues. V lost 3 bases to trimming and J lost 4 bases; unmatched junction nucleotides: 0. The V gene's germline CDR1 is LNHNV and CDR2 YYDKDF (reference sequence). CDR3 nucleotides: TGTGCCACCAGCAGGGACAGGGGGTACGAGCAGTACTTC. Its translation is CATSRDRGYEQYF.

This clone was detected only once. V is TRBV15 and J is TRBJ1-4, with D unresolved. V shed 1 base and J shed 5 bases, with 8 bases lying between them. The CDR3 runs 14 residues. Germline lookup yields CDR1 LNHNV and CDR2 YYDKDF (reference sequence). CDR3 sequence (DNA): TGTGCCACCAGCAGAGGAGGCTACAATGAAAAACTGTTTTTT. Translated: CATSRGGYNEKLFF.